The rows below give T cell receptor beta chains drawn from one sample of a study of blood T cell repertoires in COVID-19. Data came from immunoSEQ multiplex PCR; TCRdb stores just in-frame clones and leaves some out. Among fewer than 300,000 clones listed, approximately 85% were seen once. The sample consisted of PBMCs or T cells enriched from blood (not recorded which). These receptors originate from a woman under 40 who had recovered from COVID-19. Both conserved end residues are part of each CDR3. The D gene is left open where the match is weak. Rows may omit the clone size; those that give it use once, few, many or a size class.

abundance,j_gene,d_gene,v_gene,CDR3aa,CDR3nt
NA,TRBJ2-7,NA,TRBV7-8,CASSLKGGIKYEQYF,TGTGCCAGCAGTTTAAAGGGGGGGATCAAATACGAGCAGTACTTC
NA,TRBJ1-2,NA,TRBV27,CASSLSGDYGYTF,TGTGCCAGCAGTTTATCGGGCGACTATGGCTACACCTTC
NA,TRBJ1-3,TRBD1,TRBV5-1,CASSLGQGAIGNTIYF,TGCGCCAGCAGCCTCGGACAGGGGGCAATTGGAAACACCATATATTTT
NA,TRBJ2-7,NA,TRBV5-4,CASSLGTYEQYF,TGTGCCAGCAGCTTGGGTACCTACGAGCAGTACTTC
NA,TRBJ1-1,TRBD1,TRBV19,CASSASTGEKNTEAFF,TGTGCCAGTAGTGCCTCTACAGGGGAGAAGAACACTGAAGCTTTCTTT
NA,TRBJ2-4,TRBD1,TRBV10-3,CAISESVDRVAKNIQYF,TGTGCCATCAGTGAGTCTGTGGACAGGGTCGCCAAAAACATTCAGTACTTC
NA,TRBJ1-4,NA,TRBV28,CASSLYTGPRNEKLFF,TGTGCCAGCAGTTTATATACAGGTCCACGGAATGAAAAACTGTTTTTT
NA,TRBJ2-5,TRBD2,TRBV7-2,CASSLVSGGGTETQYF,TGTGCCAGCAGCTTAGTATCCGGGGGGGGCACAGAGACCCAGTACTTC
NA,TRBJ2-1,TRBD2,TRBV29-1,CSVDRAGGGNEQFF,TGCAGCGTTGATCGCGCGGGGGGGGGCAATGAGCAGTTCTTC
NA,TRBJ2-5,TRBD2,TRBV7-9,CASSFPRTSGDKGETQYF,TGTGCCAGCAGCTTCCCAAGGACTAGCGGGGATAAGGGCGAGACCCAGTACTTC
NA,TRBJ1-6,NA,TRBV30,CAWSLLNSPLHF,TGTGCCTGGAGTTTACTAAATTCACCCCTCCACTTT
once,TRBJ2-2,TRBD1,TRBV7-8,CASSFILRDRLNRGELFF,TGTGCCAGCAGCTTTATCCTCCGGGACAGGCTAAATCGCGGGGAGCTGTTTTTT
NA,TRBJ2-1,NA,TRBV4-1,CASSQDNGNEQFF,TGCGCCAGCAGCCAAGATAACGGGAATGAGCAGTTCTTC
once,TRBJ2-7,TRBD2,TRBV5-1,CASSLSGGIHEQYF,TGCGCCAGCAGCCTTAGCGGGGGAATACACGAGCAGTACTTC
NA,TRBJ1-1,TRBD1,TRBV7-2,CASSARQGAEAFF,TGTGCCAGCAGCGCGAGACAGGGGGCTGAAGCTTTCTTT
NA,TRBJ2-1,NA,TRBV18,CASSPLPPGYSYNEQFF,TGTGCCAGCTCACCACTACCGCCGGGGTACTCCTACAATGAGCAGTTCTTC
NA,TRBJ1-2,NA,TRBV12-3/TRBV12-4,CASSLGSYGYTF,TGTGCCAGCAGTTTAGGCAGCTATGGCTACACCTTC
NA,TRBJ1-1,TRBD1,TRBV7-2,CASSLEAGGFNTEAFF,TGTGCCAGCAGCTTAGAGGCAGGGGGCTTTAACACTGAAGCTTTCTTT
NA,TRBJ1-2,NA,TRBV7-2,CARLGNGHSYTF,TGTGCCAGATTGGGTAACGGACACAGCTACACCTTC
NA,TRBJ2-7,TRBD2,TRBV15,CATSRGGSGPSYEQYF,TGTGCCACCAGCAGGGGGGGTAGCGGGCCGTCCTACGAGCAGTACTTC
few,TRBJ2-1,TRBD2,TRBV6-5,CASTETSGRASEQFF,TGTGCCAGCACCGAGACTAGCGGGAGGGCCAGTGAGCAGTTCTTC
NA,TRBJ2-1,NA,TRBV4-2,CASSHSALRRPYNEQFF,TGTGCCAGCAGCCATTCCGCCCTGCGGCGTCCCTACAATGAGCAGTTCTTC
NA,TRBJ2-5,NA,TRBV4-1,CASSQEGHPLKETQYF,TGCGCCAGCAGCCAAGAGGGACATCCCCTAAAAGAGACCCAGTACTTC
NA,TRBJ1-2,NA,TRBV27,CASSFSGDYGYTF,TGTGCCAGCAGTTTCTCAGGGGACTATGGCTACACCTTC
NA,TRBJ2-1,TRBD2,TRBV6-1,CASSEPSGRAYNEQFF,TGTGCCAGCAGTGAGCCTAGCGGGAGGGCCTACAATGAGCAGTTCTTC
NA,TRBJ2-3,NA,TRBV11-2,CASSLMGGYTDTQYF,TGTGCCAGCAGCTTAATGGGGGGTTACACAGATACGCAGTATTTT
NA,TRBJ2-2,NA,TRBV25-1,CASFTGTGELFF,TGTGCCAGCTTCACAGGGACCGGGGAGCTGTTTTTT
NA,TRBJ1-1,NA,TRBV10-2,CASSDQGMNTEAFF,TGCGCCAGCAGTGACCAGGGGATGAACACTGAAGCTTTCTTT
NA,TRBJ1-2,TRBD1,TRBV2,CASSPQGAGYTF,TGTGCCAGCAGCCCACAGGGGGCTGGCTACACCTTC
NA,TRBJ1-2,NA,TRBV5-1,CASSLTRSYGYTF,TGCGCCAGCAGCCTAACAAGGAGCTATGGCTACACCTTC
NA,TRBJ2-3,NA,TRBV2,CASSQPPGEGQYF,TGTGCCAGCAGTCAACCCCCAGGGGAGGGGCAGTATTTT
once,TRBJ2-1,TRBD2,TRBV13,CASSVPGTSGTSEQFF,TGTGCCAGCAGCGTACCCGGGACTAGCGGGACTAGTGAGCAGTTCTTC
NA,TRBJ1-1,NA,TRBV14,CASSQYRRSEAFF,TGTGCCAGCAGCCAATACAGGCGGAGTGAAGCTTTCTTT
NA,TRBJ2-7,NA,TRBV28,CASSLEGSNIRYEQYF,TGTGCCAGCAGTTTGGAGGGATCTAATATTCGCTACGAGCAGTACTTC
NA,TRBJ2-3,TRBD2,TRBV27,CASSLSAGLAGVSTDTQYF,TGTGCCAGCAGTTTGTCCGCTGGACTAGCGGGAGTGAGCACAGATACGCAGTATTTT
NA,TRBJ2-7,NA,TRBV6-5,CASSGGGSFPYEQYF,TGTGCCAGCTCGGGCGGGGGCAGCTTCCCCTACGAGCAGTACTTC
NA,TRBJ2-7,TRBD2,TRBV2,CASSPGGSYEQYF,TGTGCCAGCAGTCCGGGGGGATCCTACGAGCAGTACTTC